The 31 T cell receptor beta chains below come from one sample, sequenced in a study of blood T cells in healthy people across ages. Using a J-beta primer mix together with a sample-barcoded 5' primer, a second PCR was run for roughly 6 to 12 cycles. TCRdb redid the calling of the 5' RACE reads with MiXCR, one entry per CDR3 protein. Among 850,000 to 1,300,000 distinct CDR3 sequences listed, more than 40% were seen once. The specimen was blood. The source of these receptors is a woman aged 60-70 years in good health.

The rearrangement links TRBV27 to TRBJ2-3; D gene ambiguous. V was shortened by 5 bases and J by 2 bases, with 14 bases between the two germline ends. Germline values: CDR1 MNHEY, CDR2 SMNVEV (reference sequence). The CDR3 length is 15 residues. The CDR3 region has the DNA TGTGCCAGCAGTCCCGGCCTGTCACTCACAGATACGCAGTATTTT. Translated: CASSPGLSLTDTQYF.

The V and J genes are TRBV18 and TRBJ1-1, with 8 bases identical to TRBD1. The junction had 6 bases not matched to a gene; V was cut back by 3 bases and J by 0 bases. CDR1 and CDR2 from the germline V gene are KGHSH and LQKENI. There are 16 residues in the CDR3. The DNA for the CDR3 is TGTGCCAGCTCACCGGATAAGACAGGGGTGAACACTGAAGCTTTCTTT. This translates into CASSPDKTGVNTEAFF.

V and J are TRBV20-1 and TRBJ2-3, with TRBD2 matching 9 bases. CDR1 is DFQATT, CDR2 SNEGSKA, per germline (reference sequence). J lost 6 bases, V lost 6 bases, and 13 bases had no gene match. There are 15 residues in the CDR3. The CDR3 nucleotides are TGCAGTGCCATCCTCCTTGGGACTAGCAGGGATACGCAGTATTTT. This translates into CSAILLGTSRDTQYF.

This chain connects TRBV7-6 to TRBJ2-2; D is uncertain. This CDR3 contains 14 residues. V was trimmed by 1 base and J by 4 bases, leaving 7 bases between them. Germline loops: CDR1 SGHVS, CDR2 FNYEAQ. The CDR3 DNA reads as TGTGCCAGCAGCTTAGAGCACCGCACCGGGGAGCTGTTTTTT. Translating gives CASSLEHRTGELFF. The full variable domain, rest sourced from reference TRBV7-6 and TRBJ2-2, is GAGVSQSPRYKVTKRGQDVALRCDPISGHVSLYWYRQALGQGPEFLTYFNYEAQQDKSGLPNDRFSAERPEGSISTLTIQRTEQRDSAMYRCASSLEHRTGELFFGEGSRLTVL.

The chain is built from TRBV6-4 and TRBJ2-6; D might be TRBD2 (8 bases). This CDR3 has 18 amino acids. The germline CDR1 and CDR2 sequences are MRHNA and SNTAGT. V lost 4 bases and J lost 1, with 17 bases in between. CDR3 sequence (DNA): TGTGCCAGCAGTGGAAACAGGGGCGGGAGGTCTGGGGCCAACGTCCTGACTTTC. Translated, it gives CASSGNRGGRSGANVLTF.

The gene calls are TRBV28 and TRBJ2-7; D is tentatively TRBD1 or TRBD2 (6 bases each). Germline V gene lookup returns CDR1 MDHEN and CDR2 SYDVKM. V lost 6 bases, J lost 2 bases, and 23 bases lay in between. CDR3 length equals 17 residues. CDR3 residues: CASRRGVAKKGTYEQYF. CDR3 DNA sequence: TGTGCCAGCAGGAGGGGGGTAGCGAAGAAGGGAACCTACGAGCAGTACTTC.

The J gene is TRBJ1-1, the V gene TRBV20-1, with a weak D call TRBD1 (5 bases). The CDR3 loop spans 15 amino acids. Germline CDR1 and CDR2: DFQATT and SNEGSKA (reference sequence). V was clipped by 0 bases and J by 0 bases, with 11 bases between them. The chain's CDR3 is CSAREMGDVNTEAFF. The CDR3 nucleotides are TGCAGTGCTAGAGAAATGGGGGACGTGAACACTGAAGCTTTCTTT.

This clonotype came up a few times. The rearrangement uses TRBV6-1 and TRBJ1-2; 7 bases line up with TRBD1. This CDR3 is 15 amino acids long. The V gene's germline CDR1 is MNHNS and CDR2 SASEGT. V was pared by 4 bases and J by 3 bases, with 8 bases of the junction left unmatched. CDR3 coding DNA: TGTGCCAGCAGTGCTCGCTCAGGGGGGGACTATGGCTACACCTTC. Protein product: CASSARSGGDYGYTF.

This clonotype was detected only once. A read error may produce the germline difference seen at one junction end. The chain uses TRBV6-5 and TRBJ2-5; D is unclear. Germline values: CDR1 MNHEY, CDR2 SVGAGI. The CDR3 extends over 14 amino acids. CDR3: CASGYRATKETQYF. CDR3 sequence (DNA): TGTGCCAGCGGTTACCGGGCCACCAAAGAGACCCAGTACTTC.

The gene calls are TRBV29-1 and TRBJ2-5; D might be TRBD1 or TRBD2, each matching 6 bases. The germline V gene has CDR1 SQVTM and CDR2 ANQGSEA. V was clipped by 8 bases and J by 4 bases, with 20 bases between them. The length of the CDR3 is 14 residues. CDR3 region: CSPTGSGGGETQYF. The DNA of the CDR3 is TGCAGCCCGACAGGATCCGGAGGGGGAGAGACCCAGTACTTC.

This clonotype was seen only a few times. The chain couples TRBV14 to TRBJ2-5; tentative D call: TRBD2 (5 bases). The CDR3 spans 14 residues. Germline-derived CDR1 and CDR2 are SGHDN and FVKESK. V was trimmed by 2 bases and J by 0 bases, leaving 7 bases between them. The CDR3 spells CASSQKRYQETQYF. CDR3 nucleotides: TGTGCCAGCAGCCAAAAGCGGTACCAAGAGACCCAGTACTTC.

The genes are TRBV20-1 and TRBJ1-2; possible D gene TRBD1, 5 bases. The CDR3 length is 16 residues. Germline assignment: CDR1 DFQATT and CDR2 SNEGSKA (reference sequence). V dropped 3 bases and J dropped 0 bases, with 17 bases sitting between them. This CDR3 reads CSARAIGEPSNYGYTF. In nucleotides, the CDR3 is TGCAGTGCTAGGGCCATAGGGGAACCCTCTAACTATGGCTACACCTTC.

This clonotype was observed a few times. The chain links TRBV25-1 to TRBJ2-7; 8 bases fit TRBD2. This CDR3 comprises 17 residues. Germline CDR1 is MGHDK and CDR2 is SYGVNS. J was trimmed by 2 bases and V by 6 bases; bases with no gene match: 15. The CDR3 DNA follows: TGTGCCAGCAGCCAAACCGCTAGCGGGCGCCAAACCTACGAGCAGTACTTC. As protein: CASSQTASGRQTYEQYF.

The CDR3 DNA reads as TGCGCCAGCAGCCGCCTCCCGGGACAGGGGGGCTACGAGCAGTACTTC. Its protein is CASSRLPGQGGYEQYF. This sequence joins TRBV4-1 and TRBJ2-7; 11 bases agree with TRBD1. Germline CDR1 MGHRA, CDR2 YSYEKL. CDR3 size: 16 residues. Trimming at V came to 4 bases and at J to 3 bases, leaving 8 bases not matched to a gene.

The gene calls are TRBV29-1 and TRBJ2-4; D may be TRBD2 (6 bases). The V gene lost 6 bases and the J gene lost 15 bases, with 21 bases spanning the gap. The CDR3 consists of 12 residues. The germline gives CDR1 SQVTM, CDR2 ANQGSEA. The CDR3 DNA reads TGCAGCGTCCTGTCGGGTCGGGGGAATCTGTACTTC. It translates to CSVLSGRGNLYF.

This clonotype was observed a handful of times. The rearrangement links TRBV29-1 to TRBJ2-5, with 9 bases fitting TRBD1. There are 14 residues in the CDR3. The germline CDR1 and CDR2 sequences are SQVTM and ANQGSEA. V dropped 6 bases and J dropped 2; count of bases not matched to a gene: 7. The CDR3: CSVTGTGLQETQYF. The CDR3, as DNA: TGCAGCGTAACCGGGACAGGGTTACAAGAGACCCAGTACTTC.

This clonotype was observed at least ten times. The chain couples TRBV29-1 to TRBJ1-1; TRBD1 might be the D (5 bases). This CDR3 contains 15 residues. V was clipped by 0 bases and J by 7 bases, with 18 bases between them. Germline CDR1 and CDR2: SQVTM and ANQGSEA. The CDR3 is CSVEDWGPVYVEAFF. In DNA, the CDR3 is TGCAGCGTTGAAGACTGGGGACCGGTTTATGTTGAAGCTTTCTTT.

This chain connects TRBV2 to TRBJ2-1; D might be TRBD1 (6 bases). V shed 6 bases and J shed 9 bases, with 12 bases lying between them. Germline V gene lookup returns CDR1 SNHLY and CDR2 FYNNEI. This CDR3 contains 12 residues. The CDR3 DNA reads as TGTGCCAGCAGAGATACAGGGATTGAGCAGTTCTTC. This codes for CASRDTGIEQFF. Supplemented by reference TRBV2 and TRBJ2-1, the full variable domain reads EPEVTQTPSHQVTQMGQEVILRCVPISNHLYFYWYRQILGQKVEFLVSFYNNEISEKSEIFDDQFSVERPDGSNFTLKIRSTKLEDSAMYFCASRDTGIEQFFGPGTRLTVL.

The V gene is TRBV6-4, the J gene TRBJ2-3; weak D call: TRBD1 (6 bases). Per the germline V gene, CDR1 is MRHNA and CDR2 is SNTAGT. The V and J ends lost 3 bases and 7 bases respectively, with 17 bases between them. This CDR3 region has 15 residues. The CDR3: CASSDNRDIVHTQYF. CDR3 DNA sequence: TGTGCCAGCAGTGATAACCGGGACATCGTCCATACGCAGTATTTT.

The chain carries TRBV29-1 and TRBJ1-2, with no clear D. The CDR3 totals 13 residues. The V end lost 0 bases, the J end lost 4 bases, and 9 bases lay between the germline ends. Germline loops: CDR1 SQVTM, CDR2 ANQGSEA. CDR3 region: CSVEEGLVYGYTF. CDR3 in DNA: TGCAGCGTTGAAGAGGGCCTAGTCTATGGCTACACCTTC.

This clonotype was seen more than once but under ten times. This chain links TRBV10-3 with TRBJ2-1, with D unclear. The closer fit of TRBJ2-7 to the DNA end suggests the J call may be wrong. Germline CDR1 is ENHRY and CDR2 is SYGVKD. The CDR3 consists of 13 residues. As DNA, the CDR3 is TGTGCCCATCAAGACCGGCTATACAATGAGCAGTACTTC. Its protein is CAHQDRLYNEQYF.

There are a few counts of this clonotype. The gene calls are TRBV9 and TRBJ2-1; a weak D match, TRBD2 (5 bases). Germline V CDR1 and CDR2: SGDLS, YYNGEE. V was pared by 4 bases and J by 5 bases, with 16 bases between. The CDR3 spans 15 residues. The CDR3 loop reads CASSPRASPDNEQFF. The CDR3 nucleotides read TGTGCCAGCAGCCCGAGGGCTAGCCCCGACAATGAGCAGTTCTTC. Combining the CDR3 with reference TRBV9 and TRBJ2-1 gives the whole variable domain DSGVTQTPKHLITATGQRVTLRCSPRSGDLSVYWYQQSLDQGLQFLIQYYNGEERAKGNILERFSAQQFPDLHSELNLSSLELGDSALYFCASSPRASPDNEQFFGPGTRLTVL.

This clonotype was picked up one time. The chain recombines TRBV28 with TRBJ2-5; D possibly uses TRBD1 or TRBD2 (5 bases each). The CDR3 runs 13 residues. V was pared by 6 bases and J by 7 bases, with 15 bases between. Germline CDR1 reads MDHEN; CDR2 reads SYDVKM. CDR3: CASRPGPSGTQYF. In DNA form, the CDR3 reads TGTGCCAGCAGACCGGGACCGTCCGGGACCCAGTACTTC.

This clonotype was observed a few times. The chain couples TRBV20-1 to TRBJ2-5; D may match TRBD1 or TRBD2 (5 bases each). CDR1 and CDR2 (germline): DFQATT, SNEGSKA (reference sequence). With 0 bases removed from V and 5 bases from J, the gap between germline ends came to 19 bases. The CDR3 totals 16 residues. CDR3 nucleotide sequence: TGCAGTGCTAGAGATTACGCGGCCATAGAGGGGGAGACCCAGTACTTC. It translates to CSARDYAAIEGETQYF.

The chain couples TRBV4-1 to TRBJ1-2; TRBD1 aligns across 9 bases. The CDR3 consists of 15 residues. Germline V gives CDR1 MGHRA, CDR2 YSYEKL. V lost 4 bases and J lost 6; bases outside the gene matches: 9. CDR3 protein: CASSPYWTGEDGYTF. CDR3 nucleotides: TGCGCCAGCAGCCCCTACTGGACAGGGGAGGATGGCTACACCTTC.

The J gene is TRBJ2-1, the V gene TRBV11-2; no clear D gene. This CDR3 has 17 amino acids. Germline values: CDR1 SGHAT, CDR2 FQNNGV. V lost 5 bases, J lost 3 bases, and 20 bases lay in between. The CDR3 sequence is CASSRLIRSAYYNEQFF. Written as DNA, the CDR3 is TGTGCCAGCAGCCGACTTATCAGGTCTGCCTACTACAATGAGCAGTTCTTC.

V usage is TRBV5-1 and J usage is TRBJ2-5, with TRBD1 identical over 9 bases. The J call may be in error: the DNA end matches TRBJ2-7 better. The CDR3 covers 15 residues. Germline values: CDR1 SGHRS, CDR2 YFSETQ. CDR3 nucleotides: TGCGCCAGCAGTACTTCCGGGACAGGGAACTACGAGCAGTACTTC. Amino acids: CASSTSGTGNYEQYF.

The chain employs TRBV6-6 and TRBJ2-7, with 9 bases aligning to TRBD2. From germline, CDR1 is MNHNY and CDR2 SVGAGI (reference sequence). The CDR3 loop spans 13 amino acids. With 6 bases clipped from V and 4 bases from J, the junction kept 4 bases outside the gene matches. CDR3 sequence (DNA): TGTGCCAGCAGGGGACTAGCAGTTTACGAGCAGTACTTC. It yields the protein CASRGLAVYEQYF.

This clonotype was counted only a few times. The chain is built from TRBV27 and TRBJ1-1; D is uncertain. Germline V CDR1 and CDR2: MNHEY, SMNVEV (reference sequence). This CDR3 spans 15 amino acids. Trimming pared 2 bases from V and 0 bases from J, leaving 10 bases between. CDR3: CASSLNARMNTEAFF. The DNA for the CDR3 is TGTGCCAGCAGTTTAAATGCGAGAATGAACACTGAAGCTTTCTTT.

The sample holds many counts of this clonotype. The gene calls are TRBV6-2 or TRBV6-3 and TRBJ2-3, with D uncertain. V lost 0 bases and J 3 bases, leaving 16 bases between the germline ends. The V gene's germline CDR1 is MNHEY and CDR2 SVGEGT. This CDR3 is built from 17 residues. The CDR3 DNA is TGTGCCAGCAGTTACTCGATGGAACCGCTAGGGACAGATACGCAGTATTTT. Translation: CASSYSMEPLGTDTQYF.

The V and J genes are TRBV5-1 and TRBJ2-1; no clear D. V lost 0 bases, J lost 6 bases, and 10 bases lay in between. Germline values: CDR1 SGHRS, CDR2 YFSETQ. The CDR3 has 14 amino acids. Written as DNA, the CDR3 is TGCGCCAGCAGCTTGGTGGCAGGAACCAATGAGCAGTTCTTC. Translation gives CASSLVAGTNEQFF.